Listed below are T cell receptor beta chains from one sample, sequenced in a study of blood T cell repertoires in COVID-19. The repertoire was sequenced with immunoSEQ multiplex PCR; TCRdb's copy has only in-frame clones and lacks some. Among 220,000 or so clones, more than 70% were seen once, and the ten largest hold roughly 2%. What was sequenced was PBMCs or T cells enriched from blood (not recorded which). The receptor source for this set is a woman aged 45-65 years who had recovered from COVID-19. The CDR3 runs from the conserved cysteine through the conserved F or W. D genes are given only for firm matches. Expanded clones get a size class; other rows say once, few or many, or leave the size out.

J gene: TRBJ2-7; D gene: TRBD1; V gene: TRBV6-6; clone size: .; CDR3 DNA: TGTGCCAGCAGTTCGCCCGGGACAGGACAACACCACGAGCAGTACTTC; CDR3 protein: CASSSPGTGQHHEQYF
J gene: TRBJ1-2; D gene: .; V gene: TRBV9; clone size: .; CDR3 DNA: TGTGCCAGCAGCGTAGTACCCACCTCGGGGGGCTATGGCTACACCTTC; CDR3 protein: CASSVVPTSGGYGYTF
J gene: TRBJ2-5; D gene: TRBD2; V gene: TRBV5-5; clone size: few; CDR3 DNA: TGTGCCAGCAGCTTGGCGGGAGGTTTCCAAGAGACCCAGTACTTC; CDR3 protein: CASSLAGGFQETQYF
J gene: TRBJ2-3; D gene: .; V gene: TRBV10-3; clone size: .; CDR3 DNA: TGTGGGGTGGGAGACGGAACTGCTAGCACAGATACGCAGTATTTT; CDR3 protein: CGVGDGTASTDTQYF
J gene: TRBJ1-2; D gene: TRBD1; V gene: TRBV12-3/TRBV12-4; clone size: .; CDR3 DNA: TGTGCCAGCGGGACAGCCTATGGCTACACCTTC; CDR3 protein: CASGTAYGYTF
J gene: TRBJ1-1; D gene: .; V gene: TRBV18; clone size: .; CDR3 DNA: TGTGCCAGCTCACCAGAGAGATGGACTGAAGCTTTCTTT; CDR3 protein: CASSPERWTEAFF
J gene: TRBJ1-4; D gene: .; V gene: TRBV30; clone size: .; CDR3 DNA: TGTGCCTGGAGTGTACAGAATAATGAAAAACTGTTTTTT; CDR3 protein: CAWSVQNNEKLFF
J gene: TRBJ1-1; D gene: TRBD1; V gene: TRBV5-1; clone size: .; CDR3 DNA: TGCGCCAGCAGCGGCAGGGGGTCGGACACTGAAGCTTTCTTT; CDR3 protein: CASSGRGSDTEAFF
J gene: TRBJ2-7; D gene: TRBD2; V gene: TRBV18; clone size: .; CDR3 DNA: TGTGCCAGCTCACTCAGCGGGGTCGCCCTTATTTCCTACGAGCAGTACTTC; CDR3 protein: CASSLSGVALISYEQYF
J gene: TRBJ1-5; D gene: .; V gene: TRBV9; clone size: .; CDR3 DNA: TGTGCCAGCAGCGCTCAAACCGAGGGACAGCCCCAGCATTTT; CDR3 protein: CASSAQTEGQPQHF
J gene: TRBJ2-3; D gene: .; V gene: TRBV6-2/TRBV6-3; clone size: .; CDR3 DNA: TGTGCCAGCAGTTACCGAGAGACAGATACGCAGTATTTT; CDR3 protein: CASSYRETDTQYF
J gene: TRBJ2-1; D gene: TRBD1; V gene: TRBV13; clone size: .; CDR3 DNA: TGTGCCAGCAGCTCTACCGGGACAGGGATCAATGAGCAGTTCTTC; CDR3 protein: CASSSTGTGINEQFF
J gene: TRBJ2-3; D gene: .; V gene: TRBV15; clone size: .; CDR3 DNA: TGTGCCACCAGCAATAGCAGAGGCACAGATACGCAGTATTTT; CDR3 protein: CATSNSRGTDTQYF
J gene: TRBJ1-5; D gene: TRBD1; V gene: TRBV19; clone size: .; CDR3 DNA: TGTGCCAGTAGTATCACAGGGGGAGCTGATAGCAATCAGCCCCAGCATTTT; CDR3 protein: CASSITGGADSNQPQHF
J gene: TRBJ1-1; D gene: .; V gene: TRBV4-2; clone size: .; CDR3 DNA: TGTGCCAGCAGCCAAGCTAACAAGCGCACTGAAGCTTTCTTT; CDR3 protein: CASSQANKRTEAFF
J gene: TRBJ2-7; D gene: TRBD2; V gene: TRBV2; clone size: .; CDR3 DNA: TGTGCCAGCAAGGGACTAGCGTCCTACGAGCAGTACTTC; CDR3 protein: CASKGLASYEQYF
J gene: TRBJ2-7; D gene: TRBD1; V gene: TRBV28; clone size: .; CDR3 DNA: TGTGCCAGTTCACCGCCGGGACAGGGAATTTTCGAGCAGTACTTC; CDR3 protein: CASSPPGQGIFEQYF
J gene: TRBJ2-7; D gene: .; V gene: TRBV4-3; clone size: .; CDR3 DNA: TGCGCCAGCAGCCAAGGGGCGCGTGGAAGCTACGAGCAGTACTTC; CDR3 protein: CASSQGARGSYEQYF
J gene: TRBJ1-1; D gene: TRBD1; V gene: TRBV28; clone size: .; CDR3 DNA: TGTGCCAGCAGTTGGACAGGGATTATGACTGAAGCTTTCTTT; CDR3 protein: CASSWTGIMTEAFF
J gene: TRBJ2-4; D gene: .; V gene: TRBV29-1; clone size: .; CDR3 DNA: TGCAGCATCTCCCCTTCGGGGCAGGGGCAAGTTCAGTACTTC; CDR3 protein: CSISPSGQGQVQYF
J gene: TRBJ2-3; D gene: .; V gene: TRBV7-2; clone size: .; CDR3 DNA: TGTGCCAGCACCCTAAGCCCCCGGGATACGCAGTATTTT; CDR3 protein: CASTLSPRDTQYF
J gene: TRBJ2-2; D gene: .; V gene: TRBV19; clone size: .; CDR3 DNA: TGTGCCAGTAGCTACATAGGCACAGGGTCCGCCGGGGAGCTGTTTTTT; CDR3 protein: CASSYIGTGSAGELFF
J gene: TRBJ1-5; D gene: .; V gene: TRBV6-2/TRBV6-3; clone size: .; CDR3 DNA: TGTGCCAGCAGTGCAGATAGCAATCAGCCCCAGCATTTT; CDR3 protein: CASSADSNQPQHF
J gene: TRBJ2-7; D gene: .; V gene: TRBV7-8; clone size: .; CDR3 DNA: TGTGCCAGCAGCCTCAGGGGGGAGGCCTACGAGCAGTACTTC; CDR3 protein: CASSLRGEAYEQYF
J gene: TRBJ2-2; D gene: TRBD2; V gene: TRBV2; clone size: .; CDR3 DNA: TGTGCCAGCAGTGAGCGACTAGCGGAATACACCGGGGAGCTGTTTTTT; CDR3 protein: CASSERLAEYTGELFF
J gene: TRBJ1-4; D gene: .; V gene: TRBV29-1; clone size: .; CDR3 DNA: TGCAGCGTTGAAGATCTGAGGGCTTCGAATGAAAAACTGTTTTTT; CDR3 protein: CSVEDLRASNEKLFF
J gene: TRBJ2-7; D gene: TRBD2; V gene: TRBV14; clone size: .; CDR3 DNA: TGTGCCAGCAGCCAGGGTAGCGGGAGTAGGTACGAGCAGTACTTC; CDR3 protein: CASSQGSGSRYEQYF
J gene: TRBJ2-1; D gene: .; V gene: TRBV19; clone size: .; CDR3 DNA: TGTGCCAGTAGTATGGCAGGATACTCCTACAATGAGCAGTTCTTC; CDR3 protein: CASSMAGYSYNEQFF
J gene: TRBJ1-1; D gene: TRBD1; V gene: TRBV29-1; clone size: .; CDR3 DNA: TGCAGCGTTGAGGGCAGGGGGCTTTCGAACACTGAAGCTTTCTTT; CDR3 protein: CSVEGRGLSNTEAFF
J gene: TRBJ1-2; D gene: .; V gene: TRBV4-3; clone size: .; CDR3 DNA: TGCGCCAGCAGCCAAGCCGAGCGGGACTCCTATGGCTACACCTTC; CDR3 protein: CASSQAERDSYGYTF
J gene: TRBJ2-1; D gene: TRBD2; V gene: TRBV11-2; clone size: .; CDR3 DNA: TGTGCCAGCAGCTTAGGAGCGGGAGCTAACAATGAGCAGTTCTTC; CDR3 protein: CASSLGAGANNEQFF
J gene: TRBJ1-3; D gene: .; V gene: TRBV7-2; clone size: .; CDR3 DNA: TGTGCCAGCACCTCCAGGTTTCTTTCCTCTGGAAACACCATATATTTT; CDR3 protein: CASTSRFLSSGNTIYF
J gene: TRBJ1-5; D gene: .; V gene: TRBV18; clone size: .; CDR3 DNA: TGTGCCAGCTCACGTCATAGCAATCAGCCCCAGCATTTT; CDR3 protein: CASSRHSNQPQHF
J gene: TRBJ1-6; D gene: .; V gene: TRBV27; clone size: .; CDR3 DNA: TGTGCCAGCAGTTTATCGACGGGTAGCTCCTATAATTCACCCCTCCACTTT; CDR3 protein: CASSLSTGSSYNSPLHF
J gene: TRBJ1-2; D gene: .; V gene: TRBV4-1; clone size: .; CDR3 DNA: TGCGCCAGCAGTGCCTTAGGACTGCAGTCCCCCAACTATGGCTACACCTTC; CDR3 protein: CASSALGLQSPNYGYTF
J gene: TRBJ1-6; D gene: TRBD1; V gene: TRBV28; clone size: .; CDR3 DNA: TGTGCCAGCAGTTCGGCGACAGGGGATTCACCCCTCCACTTT; CDR3 protein: CASSSATGDSPLHF
J gene: TRBJ2-1; D gene: .; V gene: TRBV25-1; clone size: .; CDR3 DNA: TGTGCCAGCGCCTCGACCCTGGGGCGGCCAGATGAGCAGTTCTTC; CDR3 protein: CASASTLGRPDEQFF
J gene: TRBJ2-7; D gene: TRBD1; V gene: TRBV10-1; clone size: .; CDR3 DNA: TGCGCCAGCAGTGGGGCAGGGGGCGAGCAGTACTTC; CDR3 protein: CASSGAGGEQYF
J gene: TRBJ1-3; D gene: TRBD1; V gene: TRBV5-1; clone size: .; CDR3 DNA: TGCGCCAGCAGCTTGGAGGGGACAGGGAGCTCTGGAAACACCATATATTTT; CDR3 protein: CASSLEGTGSSGNTIYF
J gene: TRBJ2-7; D gene: .; V gene: TRBV11-2; clone size: .; CDR3 DNA: TGTGCCAGCAGCTTAATGGGCGCCTCGGGGGAGCAGTACTTC; CDR3 protein: CASSLMGASGEQYF
J gene: TRBJ1-5; D gene: TRBD1; V gene: TRBV27; clone size: .; CDR3 DNA: TGTGCCAGCAGTTTATCGGGGATCGGGACAGGGGTCCAGCCCCAGCATTTT; CDR3 protein: CASSLSGIGTGVQPQHF
J gene: TRBJ2-7; D gene: TRBD1; V gene: TRBV11-1; clone size: once; CDR3 DNA: TGTGCCAGCAGCCGGGGACAGAAAGTTTACGAGCAGTACTTC; CDR3 protein: CASSRGQKVYEQYF